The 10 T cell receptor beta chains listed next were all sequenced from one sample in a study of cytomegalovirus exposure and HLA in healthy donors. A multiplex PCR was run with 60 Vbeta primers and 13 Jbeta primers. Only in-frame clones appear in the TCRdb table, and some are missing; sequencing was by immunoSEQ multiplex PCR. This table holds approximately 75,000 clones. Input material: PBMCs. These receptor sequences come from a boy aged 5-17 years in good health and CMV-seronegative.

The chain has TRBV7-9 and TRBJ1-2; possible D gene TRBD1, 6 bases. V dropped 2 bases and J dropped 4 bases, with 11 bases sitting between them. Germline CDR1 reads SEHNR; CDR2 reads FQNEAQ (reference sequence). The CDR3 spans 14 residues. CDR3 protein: CASSLQETGYGYTF. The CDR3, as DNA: TGTGCCAGCAGCTTACAGGAGACAGGCTATGGCTACACCTTC.

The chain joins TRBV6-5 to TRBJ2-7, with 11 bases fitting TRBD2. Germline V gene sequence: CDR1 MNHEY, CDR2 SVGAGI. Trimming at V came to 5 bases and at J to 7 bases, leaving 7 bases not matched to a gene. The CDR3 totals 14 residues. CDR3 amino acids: CASSNLAGGGEQYF. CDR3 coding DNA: TGTGCCAGCAGTAATTTAGCGGGAGGGGGGGAGCAGTACTTC.

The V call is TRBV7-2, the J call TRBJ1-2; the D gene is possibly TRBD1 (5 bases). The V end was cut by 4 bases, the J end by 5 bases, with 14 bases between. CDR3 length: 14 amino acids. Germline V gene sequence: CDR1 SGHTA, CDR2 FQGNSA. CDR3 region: CASSSSGIFYGYTF. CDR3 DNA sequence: TGTGCCAGCAGCTCCTCAGGGATTTTTTATGGCTACACCTTC.

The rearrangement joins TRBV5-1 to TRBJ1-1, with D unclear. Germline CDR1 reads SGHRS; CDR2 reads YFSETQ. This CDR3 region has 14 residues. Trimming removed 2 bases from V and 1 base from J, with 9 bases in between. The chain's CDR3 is CASSLGGGNTEAFF. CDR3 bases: TGCGCCAGCAGCTTAGGTGGAGGGAACACTGAAGCTTTCTTT. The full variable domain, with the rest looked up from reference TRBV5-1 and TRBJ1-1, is KAGVTQTPRYLIKTRGQQVTLSCSPISGHRSVSWYQQTPGQGLQFLFEYFSETQRNKGNFPGRFSGRQFSNSRSEMNVSTLELGDSALYLCASSLGGGNTEAFFGQGTRLTVV.

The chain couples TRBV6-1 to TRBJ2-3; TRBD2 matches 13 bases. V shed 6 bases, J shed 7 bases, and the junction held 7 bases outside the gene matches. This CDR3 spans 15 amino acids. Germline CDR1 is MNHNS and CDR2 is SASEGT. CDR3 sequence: CASRKLAGGPNTQYF. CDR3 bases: TGTGCCAGCAGGAAACTAGCGGGGGGGCCAAATACGCAGTATTTT.

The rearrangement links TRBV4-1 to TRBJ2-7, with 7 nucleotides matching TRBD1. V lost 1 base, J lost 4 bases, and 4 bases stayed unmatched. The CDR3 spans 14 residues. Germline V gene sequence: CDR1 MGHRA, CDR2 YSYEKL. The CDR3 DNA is TGCGCCAGCAGCCAAGTTGCAGGGGGTTACGAGCAGTACTTC. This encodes CASSQVAGGYEQYF.

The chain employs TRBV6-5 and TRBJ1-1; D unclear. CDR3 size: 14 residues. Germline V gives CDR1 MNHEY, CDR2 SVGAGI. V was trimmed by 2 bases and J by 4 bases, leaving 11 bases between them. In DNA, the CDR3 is TGTGCCAGCAGTTACCGCCCGGGTAGCACTGAAGCTTTCTTT. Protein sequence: CASSYRPGSTEAFF.

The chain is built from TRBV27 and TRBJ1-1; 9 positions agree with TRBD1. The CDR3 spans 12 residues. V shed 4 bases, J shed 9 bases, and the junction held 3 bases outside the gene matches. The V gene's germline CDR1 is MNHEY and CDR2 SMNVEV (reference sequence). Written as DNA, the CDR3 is TGTGCCAGCAGTTGGGGGACAGGGAAAGCTTTCTTT. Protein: CASSWGTGKAFF.

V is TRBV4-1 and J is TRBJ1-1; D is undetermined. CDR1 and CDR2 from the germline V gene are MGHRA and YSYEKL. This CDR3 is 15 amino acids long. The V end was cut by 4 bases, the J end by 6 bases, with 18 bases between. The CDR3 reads CASSPVVGGSSEAFF. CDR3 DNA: TGCGCCAGCAGCCCTGTAGTGGGAGGCTCTTCTGAAGCTTTCTTT.

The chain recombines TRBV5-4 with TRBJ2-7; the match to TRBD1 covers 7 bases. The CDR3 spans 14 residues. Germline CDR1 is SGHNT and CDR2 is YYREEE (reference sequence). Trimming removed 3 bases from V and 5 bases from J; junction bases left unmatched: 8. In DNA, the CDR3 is TGTGCCAGCAGCTCGACAGGGTATCGGAACGAGCAGTACTTC. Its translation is CASSSTGYRNEQYF. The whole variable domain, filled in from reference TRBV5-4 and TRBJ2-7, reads ETGVTQSPTHLIKTRGQQVTLRCSSQSGHNTVSWYQQALGQGPQFIFQYYREEENGRGNFPPRFSGLQFPNYSSELNVNALELDDSALYLCASSSTGYRNEQYFGPGTRLTVT.